The entry below gives a single T cell receptor (beta chain) sequence along with its context. The assay was immunoSEQ multiplex PCR, and TCRdb's table has in-frame clones only and misses some. There are tens of thousands of clones in the sample; around 74% occur only once, and 20% to 30% lies in the top ten. The CDR3 contains 14 residues. Germline V CDR1 and CDR2: MNHEY, SMNVEV (reference sequence). Trimming left V 5 bases short and J 0 bases short, with 11 bases between. Ipilimumab, 1 mg/kg, started 14 to 28 days after autologous transplant. Through week 26, nivolumab 3 mg/kg IV was given weeks 1, 4, 7, 10, then biweekly. The data derive from a study of ipilimumab plus nivolumab after autologous stem cell transplantation. Study details: A median of roughly eight nivolumab and roughly 5 ipilimumab doses were given. Both relapsed and primary refractory DLBCL were included.

Sequences were derived from PBMCs, sampled in a trial of ipilimumab plus nivolumab as post-transplant consolidation. The chain is built from TRBV27 and TRBJ2-7; perhaps TRBD1 as D (5 bases). The receptor's source is a male donor with diffuse large B-cell lymphoma. The CDR3 region has the DNA TGTGCCAGCAGTCGACAGAGTCACTCCTACGAGCAGTACTTC. It is translated as CASSRQSHSYEQYF.